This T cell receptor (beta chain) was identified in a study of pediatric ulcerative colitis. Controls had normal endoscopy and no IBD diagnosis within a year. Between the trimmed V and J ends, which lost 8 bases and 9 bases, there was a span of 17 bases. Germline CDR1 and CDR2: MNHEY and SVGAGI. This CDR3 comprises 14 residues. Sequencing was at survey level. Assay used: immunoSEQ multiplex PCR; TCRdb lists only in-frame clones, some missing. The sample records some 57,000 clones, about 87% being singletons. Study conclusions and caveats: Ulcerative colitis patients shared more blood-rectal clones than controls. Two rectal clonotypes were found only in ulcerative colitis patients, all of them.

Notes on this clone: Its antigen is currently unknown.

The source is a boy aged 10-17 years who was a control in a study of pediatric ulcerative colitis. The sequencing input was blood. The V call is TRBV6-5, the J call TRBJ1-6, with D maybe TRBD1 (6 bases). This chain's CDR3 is CASGQGLFSSPLHF. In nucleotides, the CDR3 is TGTGCCAGCGGGCAGGGGCTCTTCAGTTCACCCCTCCACTTT.